This TCR beta chain was identified during a study of cytomegalovirus exposure and HLA in healthy donors. Regarding the study as a whole: Later analysis reportedly placed an Asian-associated ancestry cluster below the roughly 680-donor mean in N-insertions. For cytomegalovirus status, the classifier reportedly gave diagnoses with high specificity and sensitivity.

Researchers ran the PCR with 60 Vbeta and 13 Jbeta primers. TCRdb keeps only in-frame clones here, not all; method: immunoSEQ multiplex PCR. The table has under 250,000 clones, approximately 81% seen once. Samples came from healthy bone marrow donors. Per germline, CDR1 SGHAT and CDR2 FQNNGV. Trimming left V 0 bases short and J 3 bases short, with 9 bases between. The CDR3 has 14 amino acids. Only one count was recorded for this clone. Its matching antigen is unknown. The clonotype originates from a girl aged 2 to 10 in good health and CMV-seronegative. The specimen sequenced was PBMCs. This chain joins TRBV11-2 and TRBJ2-7; a possible D gene is TRBD2 (5 bases). DNA for the CDR3: TGTGCCAGCAGCTTAGATCCCGGGAACTACGAGCAGTACTTC. It is translated as CASSLDPGNYEQYF.